The 13 T cell receptor beta chains below all came from one sample that was sequenced in a study of regulatory T cells in long-lasting Graves disease. Sequencing libraries for TCR beta were prepared with iRepertoire HTBI primers and Arm-PCR of CDR3 regions. MiXCR was run by TCRdb on the multiplex PCR reads, yielding one entry per CDR3 protein. Of roughly 560,000 distinct CDR3 sequences listed, approximately 12% are singletons. Time point reported: newly diagnosed GD, antithyroid drugs for less than 3 months. PBMC-derived RNA was used for the TCR library. Another study also made use of these data, one on T cells in Graves' hyperthyroidism and ophthalmopathy.

The source material was peripheral blood mononuclear cells (PBMCs), sampled at new diagnosis, from a patient treated with antithyroid drugs. The receptors stem from a woman in her 30s with Graves disease.

This clonotype was picked up many times. CDR3 region: CASGSTDTQYF. The CDR3 DNA sequence: TGTGCCAGCGGATCCACAGATACGCAGTATTTT. This chain uses TRBV3-1 with TRBJ2-3; D gene uncertain. This CDR3 spans 11 amino acids. CDR1 and CDR2 (germline): LGHDT, YNNKEL (reference sequence). V lost 8 bases to trimming and J lost 2 bases, with 5 bases between them.

This clonotype was seen repeatedly, ten times or more. The chain couples TRBV27 to TRBJ2-1, with D perhaps matching TRBD2 (5 bases). Germline V CDR1 and CDR2: MNHEY, SMNVEV (reference sequence). This CDR3 contains 15 residues. The V end lost 6 bases, the J end lost 3 bases, and 15 bases lay between the germline ends. The CDR3 loop reads CASSPLGEGYNEQFF. In DNA form, the CDR3 reads TGTGCCAGCAGCCCCCTCGGCGAGGGCTACAATGAGCAGTTCTTC.

About this clonotype: A clone one base away is much larger, so this may be a read error. CDR3 in amino acids: CSLTLTDSYTF. The CDR3 region has the DNA TGCAGTCTCACACTAACGGATAGCTACACCTTC. The rearrangement uses TRBV20-1 and TRBJ1-2; D gene ambiguous. The germline gives CDR1 DFQATT, CDR2 SNEGSKA (reference sequence). Trimming left V 8 bases short and J 9 bases short, with 16 bases between. This CDR3 has 11 residues.

The rearrangement joins TRBV5-1 to TRBJ2-1; 13 bases match TRBD2. J gave up 10 bases and V 0 bases, and 7 bases lay outside the gene matches. In germline, CDR1 is SGHRS, CDR2 YFSETQ. The CDR3 length is 16 residues. The CDR3 sequence is CASSLDRLAGGDEQFF. Written as DNA, the CDR3 is TGCGCCAGCAGCTTGGATCGACTAGCGGGAGGTGACGAGCAGTTCTTC.

This clonotype was observed many times. The chain recombines TRBV19 with TRBJ1-2; no firm D call. Germline loops: CDR1 LNHDA, CDR2 SQIVND (reference sequence). The CDR3 consists of 19 residues. Trimming took off 3 bases at V and 1 base at J, with 24 bases between the two ends. The CDR3 loop reads CASSIDSGRALDSNYGYTF. In DNA form, the CDR3 reads TGTGCCAGTAGTATCGACTCAGGCAGAGCCCTTGATAGTAACTATGGCTACACCTTC. The full variable domain, its missing parts supplied by reference TRBV19 and TRBJ1-2, is DGGITQSPKYLFRKEGQNVTLSCEQNLNHDAMYWYRQDPGQGLRLIYYSQIVNDFQKGDIAEGYSVSREKKESFPLTVTSAQKNPTAFYLCASSIDSGRALDSNYGYTFGSGTRLTVV.

This clonotype came up many times. The rearrangement uses TRBV6-9 and TRBJ2-1; perhaps TRBD1 as D (5 bases). Trimming stripped 2 bases from V and 0 bases from J, with 11 bases between. CDR3 length equals 16 residues. Per the germline V gene, CDR1 is MNHGY and CDR2 is SVAAGI. This CDR3 is CASSYGAADSYNEQFF. The CDR3 DNA sequence: TGTGCCAGCAGTTATGGGGCGGCCGACTCCTACAATGAGCAGTTCTTC.

The chain has TRBV5-4 and TRBJ2-7; D might be TRBD2 (6 bases). CDR1 and CDR2 (germline): SGHNT, YYREEE (reference sequence). The CDR3 runs 13 residues. Trimming stripped 4 bases from V and 4 bases from J, with 12 bases between. CDR3 nucleotides: TGTGCCAGCAGCAGGCGGGGTGCATACGAGCAGTACTTC. It encodes CASSRRGAYEQYF.

This clonotype occurred many times. CDR3 loop: CASSQQGSPLHF. CDR3 sequence (DNA): TGTGCCAGCAGTCAACAGGGTTCACCCCTCCACTTT. The chain joins TRBV28 to TRBJ1-6; tentative D call: TRBD1 (6 bases). CDR1 and CDR2 from the germline V gene are MDHEN and SYDVKM. The CDR3 contains 12 residues. The V end was cut by 5 bases, the J end by 9 bases, with 8 bases between.

This clonotype was counted at least ten times. The chain uses TRBV7-9 and TRBJ1-2; weak D call: TRBD1 (5 bases). The CDR3 runs 14 residues. V gave up 2 bases and J gave up 4 bases, with 11 bases separating them. The germline V gene has CDR1 SEHNR and CDR2 FQNEAQ (reference sequence). The CDR3 sequence is CASSLYQGVYGYTF. In DNA, the CDR3 is TGTGCCAGCAGCTTATATCAGGGCGTCTATGGCTACACCTTC.

A remark on this clonotype: A far larger clone lies a single base away; this is likely a read error. The rearrangement uses TRBV11-3 and TRBJ1-4; TRBD1 might be the D (6 bases). The germline V gene has CDR1 SGHNT and CDR2 YENEEA. The CDR3 extends over 15 amino acids. Between the trimmed V and J ends, which lost 3 bases and 4 bases, there was a span of 12 bases. In DNA form, the CDR3 reads TGTGCCAGCAGCTTTGCAGGGACATATAATGAAAAACTGTTTTTT. Translating gives CASSFAGTYNEKLFF.

The rearrangement joins TRBV25-1 to TRBJ2-1; D may correspond to TRBD1 or TRBD2 (7 bases each). The CDR3 spans 15 residues. Per germline, CDR1 MGHDK and CDR2 SYGVNS. Trimming pared 1 base from V and 8 bases from J, leaving 15 bases between. The CDR3 sequence: CASSESRSGTDEQFF. The CDR3 nucleotides are TGTGCCAGCAGTGAATCTCGGAGCGGGACAGATGAGCAGTTCTTC.

This clonotype was counted between two and nine times. This chain connects TRBV6-2 or TRBV6-3 to TRBJ2-7; 8 bases are a match to TRBD1. The CDR3 runs 15 residues. J lost 0 bases, V lost 3 bases, and 4 bases had no gene match. CDR1 and CDR2 from the germline V gene are MNHEY and SVGEGT. The chain's CDR3 is CASSYATGGSYEQYF. The CDR3 DNA is TGTGCCAGCAGTTATGCTACAGGGGGCTCCTACGAGCAGTACTTC.

The J gene is TRBJ2-1, the V gene TRBV7-9; perhaps TRBD2 as D (6 bases). Germline V gene data show CDR1 as SEHNR and CDR2 as FQNEAQ (reference sequence). Trimming cost V 8 bases and J 0 bases, with 8 bases left between them. There are 13 residues in the CDR3. For the CDR3, the DNA is TGTGCCAGCGCGCGGGGCTCCTACAATGAGCAGTTCTTC. Encoded protein: CASARGSYNEQFF.